This entry lists 13 T cell receptor beta chains sequenced from one sample in a study of technical replicates of blood from several donors (dated by TCRdb to 2016 to 2017). The library was obtained by the immunoSEQ multiplex PCR assay. As stored in TCRdb, this immuneACCESS dataset retains in-frame rearrangements with V and J assigned. A fraction of the clones does not appear; measured against another copy, unresolved V genes explain less than half of the discrepancy, and the remainder lacks a known reason. The sample table lists some 60,000 clones, roughly 86% of them with a count of one. Of the sample, roughly 5.6% is held by the ten largest clones. The source material was PBMCs. The receptors were gathered from a human donor in good health. Some clones in this sample may be carry-over from other donors' samples.

The chain employs TRBV5-1 and TRBJ2-1; 7 nucleotides align to TRBD2. Germline CDR1 is SGHRS and CDR2 is YFSETQ. V lost 6 bases and J lost 4; bases outside the gene matches: 10. CDR3 length: 15 residues. The chain's CDR3 is CASTALAGVYNEQFF. CDR3 nucleotides: TGCGCCAGCACCGCCCTTGCGGGGGTATACAATGAGCAGTTCTTC.

The genes are TRBV19 and TRBJ1-2; 10 bases align to TRBD1. The CDR3 sequence is 17 residues long. Germline V gene sequence: CDR1 LNHDA, CDR2 SQIVND (reference sequence). Trimming removed 7 bases from V and 6 bases from J; junction bases left unmatched: 17. The CDR3 DNA is TGTGCCAGTATGCCCCGGGGACAGGGGCCTCTTCGCGATGGCTACACCTTC. Residues: CASMPRGQGPLRDGYTF.

The V call is TRBV7-2, the J call TRBJ2-1; maybe TRBD2 (6 bases). The germline CDR1 and CDR2 sequences are SGHTA and FQGNSA. The CDR3 is 13 residues long. V was clipped by 5 bases and J by 9 bases, with 14 bases between them. In nucleotides, the CDR3 is TGTGCCAGCAGCCCGTTCATAGCGGCTGAGCAGTTCTTC. As protein: CASSPFIAAEQFF.

This chain joins TRBV7-9 and TRBJ1-2, with 8 bases that match TRBD1. From germline, CDR1 is SEHNR and CDR2 FQNEAQ (reference sequence). V dropped 5 bases and J dropped 5; count of bases not matched to a gene: 10. The CDR3 runs to 15 residues. The CDR3, as DNA: TGTGCCAGCAGCCCCTCCCCGACAGGGGCGTATGGCTACACCTTC. Its protein is CASSPSPTGAYGYTF.

The rearrangement joins TRBV2 to TRBJ2-5, with D perhaps TRBD1 (6 bases). CDR3 length equals 15 residues. CDR1 and CDR2 (germline): SNHLY, FYNNEI. V was trimmed by 7 bases and J by 1 base, leaving 16 bases between them. Here the CDR3 DNA reads TGTGCCAGCAATAACAGGGCGGCAGGCCAAGAGACCCAGTACTTC. The encoded protein is CASNNRAAGQETQYF.

The chain couples TRBV5-1 to TRBJ1-1; maybe TRBD1 (5 bases). Per the germline V gene, CDR1 is SGHRS and CDR2 is YFSETQ. CDR3 size: 15 residues. Trimming took 4 bases from V and 4 from J, leaving 17 bases between them. CDR3 in DNA: TGCGCCAGCAGCCCCCTAGGGAGCGGGGGCACTGAAGCTTTCTTT. Residues: CASSPLGSGGTEAFF.

In its sample, this clone was seen a few times. V usage is TRBV7-8 and J usage is TRBJ2-7, with TRBD2 as a possible D gene (6 bases). The length of the CDR3 is 15 residues. Trimming left V 5 bases short and J 9 bases short, with 23 bases between. CDR1 and CDR2 from the germline V gene are SGHVS and FQNEAQ. CDR3 protein: CASSPGRSLSGVQYF. The CDR3 nucleotides are TGTGCCAGCAGCCCAGGGCGGTCCTTATCGGGGGTGCAGTACTTC.

The chain employs TRBV9 and TRBJ1-6; 10 nucleotides align to TRBD1. J was trimmed by 11 bases and V by 4 bases; bases with no gene match: 6. CDR3 length: 14 residues. Germline assignment: CDR1 SGDLS and CDR2 YYNGEE. CDR3 in DNA: TGTGCCAGCAGCCCGGGACAGGGGATCACACCCCTCCACTTT. It codes for CASSPGQGITPLHF.

This chain uses TRBV9 with TRBJ2-5, with TRBD2 identical over 9 bases. The J segment lost 3 bases and the V segment lost 0 bases, leaving 3 bases of the junction unmatched. Germline V lookup: CDR1 SGDLS, CDR2 YYNGEE. The CDR3 totals 15 residues. The CDR3 DNA sequence: TGTGCCAGCAGCGTAGAGCCTAGCGGGGAAGAGACCCAGTACTTC. Translated, it gives CASSVEPSGEETQYF.

The chain recombines TRBV7-9 with TRBJ2-1, with 7 bases that match TRBD2. CDR3 length: 15 residues. V shed 4 bases, J shed 6 bases, and the junction held 9 bases outside the gene matches. The germline gives CDR1 SEHNR, CDR2 FQNEAQ (reference sequence). CDR3: CASSYPGGRSNEQFF. CDR3 bases: TGTGCCAGCAGCTACCCGGGGGGACGGAGCAATGAGCAGTTCTTC.

The rearrangement joins TRBV4-2 to TRBJ2-5; no firm D call. From germline, CDR1 is LGHNA and CDR2 YNFKEQ. V lost 0 bases and J 1 base, leaving 9 bases between the germline ends. This CDR3 region has 15 residues. CDR3 sequence: CASSQELLRQETQYF. CDR3 DNA sequence: TGTGCCAGCAGCCAAGAATTGCTGCGCCAAGAGACCCAGTACTTC.

The rearrangement joins TRBV5-1 to TRBJ1-4; D is unresolved. CDR1 is SGHRS, CDR2 YFSETQ, per germline. The CDR3 extends over 15 amino acids. Trimming took 2 bases from V and 4 from J, leaving 12 bases between them. The CDR3 DNA reads as TGCGCCAGCAGCTTATTAGGCCGGGGTAATGAAAAACTGTTTTTT. Translation gives CASSLLGRGNEKLFF. Drawing the rest from reference TRBV5-1 and TRBJ1-4, the complete variable domain is KAGVTQTPRYLIKTRGQQVTLSCSPISGHRSVSWYQQTPGQGLQFLFEYFSETQRNKGNFPGRFSGRQFSNSRSEMNVSTLELGDSALYLCASSLLGRGNEKLFFGSGTQLSVL.

The chain links TRBV25-1 to TRBJ2-5; perhaps TRBD1 as D (6 bases). The V gene's germline CDR1 is MGHDK and CDR2 SYGVNS. The CDR3 runs to 14 residues. Trimming cost V 8 bases and J 4 bases, with 17 bases left between them. Written as DNA, the CDR3 is TGTGCCAGCGGGGAGCAGGGGCCTCGAGAGACCCAGTACTTC. Amino acid sequence: CASGEQGPRETQYF.